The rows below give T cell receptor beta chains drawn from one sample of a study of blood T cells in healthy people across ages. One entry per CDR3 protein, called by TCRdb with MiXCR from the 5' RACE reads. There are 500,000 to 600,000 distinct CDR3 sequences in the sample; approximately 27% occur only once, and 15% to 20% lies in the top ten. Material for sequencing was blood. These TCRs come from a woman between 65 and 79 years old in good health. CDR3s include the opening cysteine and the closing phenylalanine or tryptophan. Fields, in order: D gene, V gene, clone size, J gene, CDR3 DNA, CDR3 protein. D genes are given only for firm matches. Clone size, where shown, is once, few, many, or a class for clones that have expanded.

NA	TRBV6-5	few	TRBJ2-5	TGTGCCAGCAGTTACTCGAGTGAGGGGTGGGAGACCCAGTACTTC	CASSYSSEGWETQYF
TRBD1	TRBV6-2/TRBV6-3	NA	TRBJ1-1	TGTGCCAGCAGACACGACAGGGGGAACACTGAAGCTTTCTTT	CASRHDRGNTEAFF
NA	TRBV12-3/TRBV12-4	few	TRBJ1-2	TGTGCCAGCAGTAACGACTATGGCTACACCTTC	CASSNDYGYTF
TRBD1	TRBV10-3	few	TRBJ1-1	TGTGCCATCAGTGACCTAGGACAGGGCCGAGACACTGAAGCTTTCTTT	CAISDLGQGRDTEAFF
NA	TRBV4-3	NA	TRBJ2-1	TGCGCCAGCAGCCACGATGGGTTTCTTGAGCAGTTCTTC	CASSHDGFLEQFF
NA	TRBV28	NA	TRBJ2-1	TGTGCCAGCAGTTTAACAGGGCCTTCCTACAATGAGCAGTTCTTC	CASSLTGPSYNEQFF
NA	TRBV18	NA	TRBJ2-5	TGTGCCAGCTCACCTAAGACTCGGGAGACCCAGTACTTC	CASSPKTRETQYF
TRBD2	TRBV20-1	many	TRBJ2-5	TGCAGTGCTAGAGGATTCACTGCGGGAGGAGAGACCCAGTACTTC	CSARGFTAGGETQYF
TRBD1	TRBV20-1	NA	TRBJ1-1	TGCAGTGCTAGACAACAGGGGGCGAGGACTGAAGCTTTCTTT	CSARQQGARTEAFF
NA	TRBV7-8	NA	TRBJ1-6	TGTGCCAGCAGCTTAACAGGGCTGGCGACCCTCCACTTT	CASSLTGLATLHF
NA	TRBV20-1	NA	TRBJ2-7	TGCAGTGCTAGAGGGCCAGGGGACACCCTTTCCGAGCAGTACTTC	CSARGPGDTLSEQYF
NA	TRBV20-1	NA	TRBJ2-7	TGCAGTGCTACTGCCCGGACTCGGTCCTACGAGCAGTACTTC	CSATARTRSYEQYF
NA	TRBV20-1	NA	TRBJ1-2	TGCAGTGCTAACATTTGGACGGCAACGAACTATGGCTACACCTTC	CSANIWTATNYGYTF
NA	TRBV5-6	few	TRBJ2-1	TGTGCCAGCAGCTTGAGAGGGACGGATGAGCAGTTCTTC	CASSLRGTDEQFF
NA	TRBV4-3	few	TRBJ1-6	TGCGCCAGCAGCCAAGAATCGGGCTCCTATAATTCACCCCTCCACTTT	CASSQESGSYNSPLHF
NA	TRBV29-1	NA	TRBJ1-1	TGCAGCGTTGAAGGGGGGAACACTGAAGCTTTCTTT	CSVEGGNTEAFF
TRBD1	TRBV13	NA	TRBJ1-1	TGTGCCAGCAGCTTAATGAGGGGGCAGGGGAACACTGAAGCTTTCTTT	CASSLMRGQGNTEAFF
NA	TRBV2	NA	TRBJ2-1	TGTGCCAGCAGTGAATGGTTTAATGAGCAGTTCTTC	CASSEWFNEQFF
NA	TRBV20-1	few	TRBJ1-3	TGCAGTGCTAGGCTCGGGGGCGGGTATGGAAACACCATATATTTT	CSARLGGGYGNTIYF
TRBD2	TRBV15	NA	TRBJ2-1	TGTGCCACCAGCAGAGATGAGCGGGGGACCTACAATGAGCAGTTCTTC	CATSRDERGTYNEQFF
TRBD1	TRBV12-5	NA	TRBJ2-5	TGTGCTAGTGGTTTGAAAGTAGGGACAGGAGGGGAGACCCAGTACTTC	CASGLKVGTGGETQYF
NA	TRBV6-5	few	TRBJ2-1	TGTGCCAGCAGCTACAAGTCGGAGCAGTTCTTC	CASSYKSEQFF
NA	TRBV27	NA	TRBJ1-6	TGTGCCAGCAGTTTATCGGTCAGGTCCTATAATTCACCCCTCCACTTT	CASSLSVRSYNSPLHF
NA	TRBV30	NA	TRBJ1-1	TGTGCCTGGAGTGTAACGTTCTACGCTTTCTTT	CAWSVTFYAFF
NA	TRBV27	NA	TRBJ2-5	TGTGCCAGCAGTCCCCGGGCGCGGGAGACCCAGTACTTC	CASSPRARETQYF
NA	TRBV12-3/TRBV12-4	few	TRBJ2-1	TGTGCCAGCAGTTTGCTGGAGGGGTATGAGCAGTTCTTC	CASSLLEGYEQFF
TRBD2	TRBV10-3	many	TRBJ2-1	TGTGCCATCAGAATAGCGGGGGAGGATGAGCAGTTCTTC	CAIRIAGEDEQFF
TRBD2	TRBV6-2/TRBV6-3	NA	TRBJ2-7	TGTGCCAGCAGTTACGGTTCTAGCGGGTATATCGAGCAGTACTTC	CASSYGSSGYIEQYF
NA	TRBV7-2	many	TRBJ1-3	TGTGCCAGCAGCTCGAGTTGGGGAAACACCATATATTTT	CASSSSWGNTIYF
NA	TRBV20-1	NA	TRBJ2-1	TGCAGTGCTAGCGGTCCGGAGGAAAGGCCAGGGGATGAGCAGTTCTTC	CSASGPEERPGDEQFF
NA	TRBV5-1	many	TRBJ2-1	TGCGCCAGCAGCTTGGCCGTGATCCCTTACAATGAGCAGTTCTTC	CASSLAVIPYNEQFF
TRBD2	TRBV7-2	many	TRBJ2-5	TGTGCCAGCAGCCTAGCGGGGGGGCTACAAGAGACCCAGTACTTC	CASSLAGGLQETQYF
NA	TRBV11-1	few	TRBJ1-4	TGTGCCAGCAGCTTAAGAAGACTCGGGGTAGGGCAAAAGGCAACTAATGAAAAACTGTTTTTT	CASSLRRLGVGQKATNEKLFF
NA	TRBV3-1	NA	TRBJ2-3	TGTGCCAGCAGCCAAGGTGGGGGGGCCATAGATACGCAGTATTTT	CASSQGGGAIDTQYF
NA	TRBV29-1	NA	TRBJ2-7	TGCAGCGCCTCACTGCCAGACGGAGGGAAATACGAGCAGTACTTC	CSASLPDGGKYEQYF
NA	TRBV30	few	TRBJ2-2	TGTGCCTGGAGTGGGTATAGACCCGGGGAGCTGTTTTTT	CAWSGYRPGELFF
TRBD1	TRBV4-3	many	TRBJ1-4	TGCGCCAGCAGTCTTGACAGGGGGGGAGGAAATGAAAAACTGTTTTTT	CASSLDRGGGNEKLFF
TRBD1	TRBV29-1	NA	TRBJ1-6	TGCAGCGTTGGACAGGGTGACAATTCACCCCTCCACTTT	CSVGQGDNSPLHF
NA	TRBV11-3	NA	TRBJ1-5	TGTGCCAGCAGCTTTACGAGTAATCAGCCCCAGCATTTT	CASSFTSNQPQHF
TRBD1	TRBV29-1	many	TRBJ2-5	TGCAGCGTTGAACGACAGGGTTTGACCCAGTACTTC	CSVERQGLTQYF
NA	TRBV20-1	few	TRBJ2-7	TGCAGTGCTTCCGAGCAGTACTTC	CSASEQYF
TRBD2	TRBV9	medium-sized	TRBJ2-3	TGTGCCAGCAGCGTACTAGCGGGACCCACAGATACGCAGTATTTT	CASSVLAGPTDTQYF
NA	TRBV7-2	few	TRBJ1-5	TGTGCCAGCAGTGAAAGGGCCCCGACGCAGCCCCAGCATTTT	CASSERAPTQPQHF
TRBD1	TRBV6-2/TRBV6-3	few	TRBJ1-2	TGTGCCAGCAGTATGGACAGGGACTATGGCTACACCTTC	CASSMDRDYGYTF
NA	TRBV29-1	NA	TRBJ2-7	TGCAGCATTCGGGAGGGGGCATACGAGCAGTACTTC	CSIREGAYEQYF
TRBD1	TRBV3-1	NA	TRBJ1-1	TGTGCCAGCAGCCAAGACCTGGACAGGACCCGGGCTTTCTTT	CASSQDLDRTRAFF
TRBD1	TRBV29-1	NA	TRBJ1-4	TGCAGCGCCCGACAGGGACGGGAGGAAAAACTGTTTTTT	CSARQGREEKLFF
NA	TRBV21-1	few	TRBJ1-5	TGTCCCTCTACAGGCCTACTATACTATAGCAATCAGCCCCAGCATTTT	CPSTGLLYYSNQPQHF
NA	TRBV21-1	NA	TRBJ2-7	TGTGCCAGCAGCAAAGACCCAGGGGCCAACTACGAGCAGTACTTC	CASSKDPGANYEQYF
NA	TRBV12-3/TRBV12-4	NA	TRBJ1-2	TGTGCCAGCAGGCTAAGACAGGCTGAAGGTGGCTACACCTTC	CASRLRQAEGGYTF
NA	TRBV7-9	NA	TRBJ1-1	TGTGCCAGCAGCATATCGACAGGAGGGAACACTGAAGCTTTCTTT	CASSISTGGNTEAFF
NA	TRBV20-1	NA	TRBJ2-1	TGCAGTGCCCGGAAATGGGGTAACTCCGACAATGAGCAGTTCTTC	CSARKWGNSDNEQFF
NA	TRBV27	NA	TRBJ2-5	TGTGCCAGCAGATCGGGTTCTGGGTACGGGACCCAGTACTTC	CASRSGSGYGTQYF
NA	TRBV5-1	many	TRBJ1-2	TGCGCCAGCAGCTTAGCCCCGACTCAGGACTATGGCTACACCTTC	CASSLAPTQDYGYTF
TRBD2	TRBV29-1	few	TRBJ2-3	TGCAGCGTTGACTGGGCGGGGGGGCGCGGAGATACGCAGTATTTT	CSVDWAGGRGDTQYF
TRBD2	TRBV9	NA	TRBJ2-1	TGTGCCAGCAACTACGGGGGGACTAATTACAATGAGCAGTTCTTC	CASNYGGTNYNEQFF
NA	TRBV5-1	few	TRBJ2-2	TGCGCCAGCAGCTTACGGGTAACAAGTTCCGCGGGGGAGCTGTTTTTT	CASSLRVTSSAGELFF